This TCR beta chain was sequenced for a study of OX40 agonist ivuxolimab in advanced cancers. Study at large: As their treatment, patients were administered ivuxolimab, an agonistic anti-OX40 (CD134) antibody.

Produced via immunoSEQ multiplex PCR; TCRdb's table is partial and in-frame only. Of around 20,000 clones detected, about 86% appear once; the ten largest clones hold 44%. This CDR3 has 15 residues. Looked up from germline, CDR1 is MNHEY and CDR2 is SMNVEV (reference sequence). The V end lost 2 bases, the J end lost 6 bases, and 17 bases lay between the germline ends. This chain uses TRBV27 with TRBJ2-7, with D perhaps matching TRBD2 (5 bases). This sequence was found in an adult with an advanced solid tumor such as melanoma, head and neck, liver or kidney cancer. The input for sequencing was CD4+ or CD8+ T cells sorted from blood, taken in a trial of the OX40 agonist ivuxolimab. CDR3 residues: CASSLRGLVHGEQYF. CDR3 bases: TGTGCCAGCAGTTTACGGGGTCTTGTTCATGGCGAGCAGTACTTC.